Below are 13 T cell receptor beta chains sequenced from a single sample in a study of blood T cell repertoires in COVID-19 (TCRdb year 2020). Library generation was performed with the immunoSEQ multiplex PCR assay. The table comes from immuneACCESS by way of TCRdb, which keeps in-frame sequences with V and J called. Part of the clones is missing from these tables; in studies checked, under half for an unresolved V gene and the rest for unknown reasons. This sample holds about 74,000 clones; approximately 80% were observed only once. The ten largest clones represent around a sixth of the sample. Sequencing input: peripheral blood. The receptors were sampled from a human donor in a cohort sampled during active COVID-19.

The sample holds a few counts of this clone. The J gene is TRBJ1-5, the V gene TRBV3-1 (or the pseudogene TRBV3-2), with D uncertain. The CDR3 consists of 12 residues. The germline CDR1 and CDR2 sequences are LGHDT and YNNKEL (reference sequence). V dropped 0 bases and J dropped 9 bases, with 6 bases sitting between them. The CDR3 spells CASSQDRGPQHF. The CDR3 region has the DNA TGTGCCAGCAGCCAAGATCGAGGGCCCCAGCATTTT.

This rearrangement joins TRBV5-8 to TRBJ1-6, with 8 bases that match TRBD1. This CDR3 is 16 amino acids long. V gave up 0 bases and J gave up 6 bases; unmatched junction bases: 5. Germline V lookup: CDR1 SGHTS, CDR2 YDEGEE. The CDR3 sequence is CASSLGAGGGNSPLHF. For the CDR3, the DNA is TGTGCCAGCAGCTTGGGGGCAGGGGGCGGTAATTCACCCCTCCACTTT.

This rearrangement joins TRBV7-2 to TRBJ2-1; a possible D gene is TRBD2 (5 bases). Germline V CDR1 and CDR2: SGHTA, FQGNSA. The CDR3 sequence is 11 residues long. The ends were cut back, 3 bases at V and 9 bases at J, with 6 bases in the middle. CDR3 protein: CASSFGIEQFF. The CDR3 DNA reads as TGTGCCAGCAGCTTCGGGATTGAGCAGTTCTTC.

J is TRBJ2-2 and V is TRBV5-6; D uncertain. This CDR3 is built from 15 residues. CDR1 SGHDT and CDR2 YYEEEE come from the germline V gene. The V end lost 4 bases, the J end lost 4 bases, and 14 bases lay between the germline ends. CDR3 DNA: TGTGCCAGCAGCCCCGGTGGAGTAACCACCGGGGAGCTGTTTTTT. This encodes CASSPGGVTTGELFF.

The V and J genes are TRBV12-3 or TRBV12-4 and TRBJ1-2, with TRBD1 identical over 7 bases. J gave up 3 bases and V 6 bases, and 4 bases lay outside the gene matches. The CDR3 covers 13 residues. CDR3 amino acids: CASSPDRDYGYTF. The DNA of the CDR3 is TGTGCCAGCAGCCCCGACAGGGACTATGGCTACACCTTC.

This clone was seen a few times. This rearrangement joins TRBV4-1 to TRBJ2-7, with 8 nucleotides matching TRBD2. V shed 0 bases, J shed 4 bases, and the junction held 11 bases outside the gene matches. CDR3 length: 17 residues. The germline gives CDR1 MGHRA, CDR2 YSYEKL. In DNA, the CDR3 is TGCGCCAGCAGCCAAGATTCTGCGGGAGGTGGTTTGTACGAGCAGTACTTC. Translated, it gives CASSQDSAGGGLYEQYF.

The chain is built from TRBV3-1 (or the pseudogene TRBV3-2) and TRBJ1-5; D might be TRBD1 (5 bases). The germline V and J ends were trimmed by 2 bases and 3 bases, with 11 bases remaining between them. This CDR3 has 15 amino acids. From germline, CDR1 is LGHDT and CDR2 YNNKEL (reference sequence). CDR3 residues: CASSQFAGSNQPQHF. DNA for the CDR3: TGTGCCAGCAGCCAATTTGCAGGGTCCAATCAGCCCCAGCATTTT.

V is TRBV5-6 and J is TRBJ2-6, with TRBD2 as a possible D gene (6 bases). Per germline, CDR1 SGHDT and CDR2 YYEEEE. V was trimmed by 6 bases and J by 0 bases, leaving 13 bases between them. CDR3 size: 16 residues. The CDR3 DNA follows: TGTGCCAGCATGCGGGGCGGCCGCTCTGGGGCCAACGTCCTGACTTTC. It is translated as CASMRGGRSGANVLTF.

The rearrangement uses TRBV30 and TRBJ2-1; the match to TRBD1 covers 7 bases. The ends lost 4 bases at V and 1 base at J; junction bases unmatched: 4. The CDR3 covers 14 residues. The germline gives CDR1 GTSNPN, CDR2 SVGIG (reference sequence). The CDR3 loop reads CAWTPGQSYNEQFF. CDR3 DNA sequence: TGTGCCTGGACTCCGGGACAGTCCTACAATGAGCAGTTCTTC. The variable domain in full, completed from reference TRBV30 and TRBJ2-1, reads SQTIHQWPATLVQPVGSPLSLECTVEGTSNPNLYWYRQAAGRGLQLLFYSVGIGQISSEVPQNLSASRPQDRQFILSSKKLLLSDSGFYLCAWTPGQSYNEQFFGPGTRLTVL.

The chain links TRBV18 to TRBJ1-4; D perhaps matches TRBD1 (5 bases). Germline CDR1 reads KGHSH; CDR2 reads LQKENI. CDR3 length: 13 residues. The V gene lost 8 bases and the J gene lost 8 bases, with 15 bases spanning the gap. CDR3 amino acids: CASRDWEEEKLFF. The CDR3 region has the DNA TGTGCCAGCCGGGACTGGGAGGAGGAAAAACTGTTTTTT. The full variable domain, completed using reference TRBV18 and TRBJ1-4, is NAGVMQNPRHLVRRRGQEARLRCSPMKGHSHVYWYRQLPEEGLKFMVYLQKENIIDESGMPKERFSAEFPKEGPSILRIQQVVRGDSAAYFCASRDWEEEKLFFGSGTQLSVL.

The chain carries TRBV5-1 and TRBJ2-1; 7 bases map to TRBD2. The V and J ends lost 2 bases and 4 bases, in that order; junction bases with no gene match: 6. CDR1 and CDR2 (germline): SGHRS, YFSETQ. The CDR3 consists of 15 residues. DNA for the CDR3: TGCGCCAGCAGCTTAGCGGGAAATATATACAATGAGCAGTTCTTC. This sequence encodes CASSLAGNIYNEQFF.

V usage is TRBV19 and J usage is TRBJ1-4, with D maybe TRBD1 (5 bases). Germline V CDR1 and CDR2: LNHDA, SQIVND (reference sequence). With 10 bases removed from V and 4 bases from J, the gap between germline ends came to 16 bases. The CDR3 has 14 residues. CDR3 nucleotide sequence: TGTGCCACCGCCAGACAGCTGTTTAATGAAAAACTGTTTTTT. Protein sequence: CATARQLFNEKLFF.

This clone was observed once. V usage is TRBV30 and J usage is TRBJ1-1; 7 bases map to TRBD1. After removal of 7 bases from V and 6 bases from J, the junction contained 11 bases not matched to a gene. Germline-derived CDR1 and CDR2 are GTSNPN and SVGIG (reference sequence). The CDR3 consists of 13 residues. CDR3 region: CAFYRGIRAEAFF. CDR3 in DNA: TGTGCCTTTTACAGGGGAATTAGAGCTGAAGCTTTCTTT. The complete variable domain, with remaining parts taken from reference TRBV30 and TRBJ1-1, reads SQTIHQWPATLVQPVGSPLSLECTVEGTSNPNLYWYRQAAGRGLQLLFYSVGIGQISSEVPQNLSASRPQDRQFILSSKKLLLSDSGFYLCAFYRGIRAEAFFGQGTRLTVV.